This section outlines one T cell receptor (beta chain) sequence together with its context. What it binds is unknown. TCRdb used MiXCR to reprocess the reads, holding one entry per CDR3 protein. There are about 130,000 distinct CDR3 sequences in the sample; 20% to 30% occur only once, and roughly 33% lies in the top ten. CDR3 length: 15 amino acids. The germline V gene has CDR1 SGHTA and CDR2 FQGNSA. The V end was cut by 2 bases, the J end by 1 base, with 10 bases between. This record comes from a study of T cell repertoires in cytomegalovirus infection. V is TRBV7-2 and J is TRBJ2-3, with D possibly being TRBD2 (6 bases). Sequences were obtained from PBMCs, sequenced either directly or after in vitro stimulation (not recorded which). This receptor was obtained from a human donor in good health (CMV status not recorded). Some clones in this sample may be carry-over from other donors' samples. DNA for the CDR3: TGTGCCAGCAGCTTACTCGGGGGAGGCACAGATACGCAGTATTTT. It translates to CASSLLGGGTDTQYF.